The T cell receptor (beta chain) described here comes from a study of blood T cell repertoires in COVID-19. Study-level background: The United States, Italy and Spain supplied acute and convalescent COVID-19 samples. Sample material is recorded as cDNA or gDNA derived from T cells, B-cell-depleted T cells, or PBMCs.

Study members were between about 18 and 95 years old and lived in some 26 US regions. Among Cohort 3 donors, those recovered had two negative PCRs, clearance, or symptom resolution. The CDR3 length is 16 residues. CDR1 is LNHDA, CDR2 SQIVND, per germline (reference sequence). V was cut by 3 bases and J by 6 bases, with 18 bases left in between. Assay: immunoSEQ multiplex PCR; the TCRdb copy retains only in-frame clones and omits some. The data contain just under 250,000 clones, 85% to 90% of them singletons. Sequences were obtained from PBMCs or T cells enriched from blood (not recorded which). The clonotype comes from a woman aged 30 to 39 who had recovered from COVID-19. The chain links TRBV19 to TRBJ2-1; D call uncertain. Here the CDR3 DNA reads TGTGCCAGTAGTATTTTGGCAACGATTTCGTCCAATGAGCAGTTCTTC. Protein: CASSILATISSNEQFF.